This T cell receptor (beta chain) derives from a study of T-cell reconstitution after alpha-beta-depleted transplantation in children (dated by TCRdb to 2016 to 2017). Regarding the study in general: Using TCR repertoire profiling, the study quantitatively followed how T-cell immune reconstitution unfolded in children after TCRalphabeta/CD19-depleted allogeneic hematopoietic cell transplantation.

Trimmed from V: 6 bases; trimmed from J: 2 bases; junction bases lacking a gene match: 20. The germline V gene encodes CDR1 MNHEY and CDR2 SVGEGT. Including cysteine and phenylalanine, the CDR3 has 20 amino acids. Of all the DNA, just the CDR3 is kept, 60 bases in frame from base 1. The method behind the library was PCR. Data came from an Illumina HiSeq 2500. To normalize quantification of the TCRbeta repertoire, the TCR libraries were built with molecular barcoding that relied on unique molecular identifiers. Starting from the raw public reads, TCRdb applied fastp trimming at Q25, assembled clones with MiXCR and retained in-frame beta chains. For every CDR3 protein sequence, its rows merge into one entry that carries the most common genes and DNA. The sample table lists a few hundred thousand distinct CDR3 sequences, roughly a tenth of them with a count of one. The top ten clones comprise about 5% of the sample.

In the case of this clonotype: Its antigen is still unknown. Base qualities were left out, and no much larger clone turns up one base away.

This clonotype was sampled from a human donor who donated a stem cell graft to a child with acute myeloid leukemia. The chain is assembled from TRBV6-2 or TRBV6-3 and TRBJ2-1, with 9 bases in between that match TRBD1. The sequenced sample was PBMCs from the stem cell graft donor, obtained from the stem cell graft. The sequenced DNA is TGTGCCAGCAGGCCTTTCCGGGACAGGGCGCCTCGCCGAACCTACAATGAGCAGTTCTTC. Its coded protein is CASRPFRDRAPRRTYNEQFF.